This TCR beta chain comes out of a study of blood T cell repertoires in COVID-19. Across the whole study: Researchers got acute and convalescent COVID-19 samples from the United States, Italy and Spain. Nucleic acid was either cDNA or gDNA, and it came from T cells, B-cell-depleted T cells, or PBMCs.

Authors' processing steps: Reference gene primer amplification in the assay estimated nucleated cell counts. Profiling relied on immunoSEQ multiplex PCR, and the TCRdb table lists in-frame clones only, not all of them. The V and J calls and the clone size are those of that table, but D and trimming were determined from the DNA. The data show some 200,000 clones, less than 90% seen once. CDR1 SGHTA and CDR2 FQGTGA come from the germline V gene. The length of the CDR3 is 15 residues. Trimming shortened V by 4 bases and J by 4 bases, and 13 bases separated the two germline ends. Specimen: peripheral blood. The chain combines TRBV7-3 with TRBJ2-2, with D hard to call. This sequence originates from a woman aged 55-70 years who had recovered from COVID-19. The CDR3 DNA is TGTGCCAGCAGCTCAGACGGGTGGTCCACCGGGGAGCTGTTTTTT. Residues: CASSSDGWSTGELFF.